Shown below are 23 T cell receptor beta chains from a single sample sequenced in a study of shared clonotypes between healthy human individuals. Naive CD8 cells, CD45RO-negative and positively selected for CCR7, excluded terminally differentiated effector memory CD45RA+ cells. Using immunoSEQ multiplex PCR, the repertoire was profiled, and TCRdb retains in-frame clones only, with some absent. Found here are about 700,000 clones, about 90% of them singletons; the top ten hold approximately 22%. Input material: naive CD8+ T cells sorted from blood. The receptors were gathered from a man aged 30 to 39 in good health.

J is TRBJ2-1 and V is TRBV13, with D tentatively TRBD1 or TRBD2 (5 bases each). This CDR3 is built from 16 residues. From germline, CDR1 is PRHDT and CDR2 FYEKMQ (reference sequence). V lost 3 bases and J lost 6, with 18 bases in between. The CDR3 is CASSFKPGRRSNEQFF. The CDR3 DNA follows: TGTGCCAGCAGCTTTAAACCGGGACGCCGATCCAATGAGCAGTTCTTC. The full variable domain, its missing parts supplied by reference TRBV13 and TRBJ2-1, is AAGVIQSPRHLIKEKRETATLKCYPIPRHDTVYWYQQGPGQDPQFLISFYEKMQSDKGSIPDRFSAQQFSDYHSELNMSSLELGDSALYFCASSFKPGRRSNEQFFGPGTRLTVL.

Regarding this clone: Other DNA sequences in the sample encode the same CDR3. The gene calls are TRBV7-9 and TRBJ2-7; 7 bases line up with TRBD1. J lost 3 bases, V lost 5 bases, and 7 bases had no gene match. This CDR3 comprises 14 residues. Germline V CDR1 and CDR2: SEHNR, FQNEAQ (reference sequence). CDR3 nucleotide sequence: TGTGCCAGCAGCCCGAGGGACAGAGACTACGAGCAGTACTTC. Translating gives CASSPRDRDYEQYF.

This sequence joins TRBV28 and TRBJ2-1, with 8 bases aligning to TRBD2. With V trimmed by 4 bases and J by 5 bases, 10 bases remained unmatched. This CDR3 is built from 16 residues. The germline CDR1 and CDR2 sequences are MDHEN and SYDVKM. The CDR3 loop is CASSSPTSAEDNEQFF. CDR3 nucleotides: TGTGCCAGCAGTTCCCCGACTAGCGCGGAAGACAATGAGCAGTTCTTC.

The rearrangement uses TRBV7-9 and TRBJ2-5; no firm D call. This CDR3 contains 16 residues. Germline lookup yields CDR1 SEHNR and CDR2 FQNEAQ (reference sequence). With 7 bases removed from V and 0 bases from J, the gap between germline ends came to 18 bases. The chain's CDR3 is CASTTSSGQDQETQYF. In DNA, the CDR3 is TGTGCCAGCACCACATCATCGGGCCAGGACCAAGAGACCCAGTACTTC.

The chain recombines TRBV18 with TRBJ2-3; tentative D call: TRBD2 (5 bases). This CDR3 has 15 amino acids. Germline loops: CDR1 KGHSH, CDR2 LQKENI. The V end was cut by 3 bases, the J end by 2 bases, with 12 bases between. The CDR3 sequence: CASSPNERITDTQYF. As DNA, the CDR3 is TGTGCCAGCTCACCTAACGAGCGGATCACAGATACGCAGTATTTT.

J is TRBJ2-5 and V is TRBV7-3, with D possibly matching TRBD1 (6 bases). The CDR3 extends over 15 amino acids. CDR1 is SGHTA and CDR2 is FQGTGA in the germline V gene. Trimming took 5 bases from V and 2 from J, leaving 15 bases between them. As DNA, the CDR3 is TGTGCCAGCAGCGCCGACCCGACAGGACAAGAGACCCAGTACTTC. Protein: CASSADPTGQETQYF. Filled out from reference TRBV7-3 and TRBJ2-5, the complete variable domain reads GAGVSQTPSNKVTEKGKYVELRCDPISGHTALYWYRQSLGQGPEFLIYFQGTGAADDSGLPNDRFFAVRPEGSVSTLKIQRTERGDSAVYLCASSADPTGQETQYFGPGTRLLVL.

The gene calls are TRBV7-9 and TRBJ2-1; D remains unclear. Looked up from germline, CDR1 is SEHNR and CDR2 is FQNEAQ (reference sequence). V shed 1 base and J shed 16 bases, with 17 bases lying between them. This CDR3 is built from 13 residues. CDR3 loop: CASSLDLAVLPFF. Here the CDR3 DNA reads TGTGCCAGCAGCTTAGACCTCGCGGTGTTGCCATTCTTC.

J is TRBJ2-7 and V is TRBV4-2, with D unclear. The germline V gene has CDR1 LGHNA and CDR2 YNFKEQ. The CDR3 runs 15 residues. V was shortened by 2 bases and J by 0 bases, with 11 bases between the two germline ends. CDR3: CASSQYSADSYEQYF. CDR3 in DNA: TGTGCCAGCAGCCAATACTCAGCCGACTCCTACGAGCAGTACTTC.

For the CDR3, the DNA is TGTGCCAGCAGCTTATCGAATAGCGGGACATACACAGATACGCAGTATTTT. This codes for CASSLSNSGTYTDTQYF. The rearrangement uses TRBV7-9 and TRBJ2-3, with TRBD2 matching 8 bases. CDR1 SEHNR and CDR2 FQNEAQ come from the germline V gene (reference sequence). Trimming took 2 bases from V and 2 from J; bases not matched to a gene: 9. The CDR3 runs to 17 residues.

This chain joins TRBV27 and TRBJ2-7; D is possibly TRBD1 (6 bases). Germline lookup yields CDR1 MNHEY and CDR2 SMNVEV (reference sequence). V was pared by 5 bases and J by 1 base, with 9 bases between. CDR3 length: 13 residues. CDR3 nucleotide sequence: TGTGCCAGCAGTCTACAGGGTTCCTACGAGCAGTACTTC. This gives the protein CASSLQGSYEQYF.

About this clone itself: This specimen includes other DNA sequences encoding the same CDR3. The J gene is TRBJ1-1, the V gene TRBV5-1; D call uncertain. Germline loops: CDR1 SGHRS, CDR2 YFSETQ. This CDR3 has 13 amino acids. The V end lost 0 bases, the J end lost 4 bases, and 7 bases lay between the germline ends. The DNA of the CDR3 is TGCGCCAGCAGCTTGGGGGGTACCACTGAAGCTTTCTTT. As protein: CASSLGGTTEAFF.

The chain joins TRBV27 to TRBJ2-7; 16 positions match TRBD2. Germline V gives CDR1 MNHEY, CDR2 SMNVEV (reference sequence). V was clipped by 4 bases and J by 4 bases; unmatched bases: 7. The CDR3 length is 17 residues. This CDR3 is CASSSGTSGRESYEQYF. The DNA of the CDR3 is TGTGCCAGCAGTTCGGGGACTAGCGGGAGGGAGAGTTACGAGCAGTACTTC.

As to this clone: At the DNA level, this CDR3 is encoded by other sequences in the same sample as well. The chain carries TRBV19 and TRBJ2-5, with 8 bases lining up with TRBD2. Germline V gene data show CDR1 as LNHDA and CDR2 as SQIVND (reference sequence). The CDR3 runs to 15 residues. The J segment lost 5 bases and the V segment lost 5 bases, leaving 10 bases of the junction unmatched. CDR3 residues: CASSFGLAGGETQYF. The CDR3 bases are TGTGCCAGTAGTTTCGGGCTAGCGGGCGGGGAGACCCAGTACTTC.

The chain joins TRBV15 to TRBJ2-1; D might be TRBD1 (6 bases). The V gene lost 0 bases and the J gene lost 7 bases, with 40 bases spanning the gap. Germline V gene sequence: CDR1 LNHNV, CDR2 YYDKDF (reference sequence). The CDR3 spans 24 residues. Written as DNA, the CDR3 is TGTGCCACCAGCAGAGATTACAGCAGCGGAACGGACAGCAAAGTCGGTCAAGGGGATAATGAGCAGTTCTTC. It codes for CATSRDYSSGTDSKVGQGDNEQFF.

The V gene is TRBV5-1, the J gene TRBJ2-1; 10 bases align to TRBD2. Germline CDR1 reads SGHRS; CDR2 reads YFSETQ. V was pared by 1 base and J by 6 bases, with 4 bases of the junction left unmatched. The CDR3 is 15 residues long. This CDR3 is CASSLLGLAANEQFF. The CDR3 region has the DNA TGCGCCAGCAGCTTGCTTGGACTAGCGGCCAATGAGCAGTTCTTC.

The chain recombines TRBV30 with TRBJ1-5, with D perhaps TRBD1 (6 bases). Trimming cost V 1 base and J 1 base, with 20 bases left between them. Germline V gene sequence: CDR1 GTSNPN, CDR2 SVGIG (reference sequence). This CDR3 is built from 18 residues. In nucleotides, the CDR3 is TGTGCCTGGAGTGGGGAAACATCAGGGGAACTCAGCAATCAGCCCCAGCATTTT. As protein: CAWSGETSGELSNQPQHF.

V and J are TRBV27 and TRBJ2-5; 7 nucleotides align to TRBD1. The ends lost 7 bases at V and 2 bases at J; junction bases unmatched: 7. CDR1 is MNHEY, CDR2 SMNVEV, per germline (reference sequence). The length of the CDR3 is 14 residues. The CDR3 bases are TGTGCCAGCAAAGGGTGGGACAGTCAAGAGACCCAGTACTTC. This codes for CASKGWDSQETQYF.

The chain carries TRBV6-5 and TRBJ2-7; D uncertain. The CDR3 is made up of 11 amino acids. The V end was cut by 5 bases, the J end by 3 bases, with 5 bases between. Germline assignment: CDR1 MNHEY and CDR2 SVGAGI. CDR3 nucleotides: TGTGCCAGCAGTAATGACTACGAGCAGTACTTC. Protein: CASSNDYEQYF.

As regards this clone: In the same sample, other DNA sequences code for this CDR3. The chain employs TRBV7-9 and TRBJ2-1; TRBD2 matches 13 bases. CDR3 length: 16 amino acids. V lost 3 bases and J lost 1; bases outside the gene matches: 0. Germline lookup yields CDR1 SEHNR and CDR2 FQNEAQ (reference sequence). The CDR3: CASSLTSGRSYNEQFF. The CDR3 bases are TGTGCCAGCAGCTTGACTAGCGGGAGGTCCTACAATGAGCAGTTCTTC.

About this clone itself: The same CDR3 can be traced to other DNA sequences in this sample. The rearrangement joins TRBV6-5 to TRBJ2-1; a possible D gene is TRBD2 (5 bases). The CDR3 has 14 residues. In germline, CDR1 is MNHEY, CDR2 SVGAGI. Trimming shortened V by 6 bases and J by 0 bases, and 9 bases separated the two germline ends. The CDR3 bases are TGTGCCAGCAGAAGTGGGAGCTCCTACAATGAGCAGTTCTTC. Translation: CASRSGSSYNEQFF.

The CDR3 region is CASSVVGLAGTVEEQFF. CDR3 DNA sequence: TGTGCCAGCAGCGTAGTCGGGCTAGCGGGCACGGTAGAGGAGCAGTTCTTC. The chain is built from TRBV9 and TRBJ2-1, with TRBD2 matching 8 bases. CDR1 is SGDLS and CDR2 is YYNGEE in the germline V gene. J was trimmed by 10 bases and V by 0 bases; bases with no gene match: 15. The CDR3 covers 17 residues.

The CDR3 loop is CASRQPDNTIYF. The CDR3 DNA reads TGTGCCAGTAGACAGCCTGATAACACCATATATTTT. The chain has TRBV19 and TRBJ1-3; no reliable D call. V shed 6 bases and J shed 7 bases, with 10 bases lying between them. The CDR3 is made up of 12 amino acids. In germline, CDR1 is LNHDA, CDR2 SQIVND (reference sequence).

This clone was found a few times. V usage is TRBV19 and J usage is TRBJ2-1; perhaps TRBD2 as D (6 bases). The CDR3 spans 12 residues. Trimming took 10 bases from V and 7 from J, leaving 14 bases between them. CDR1 is LNHDA, CDR2 SQIVND, per germline (reference sequence). The CDR3 nucleotides are TGTGCCACCCTGGGGGGAAAGAATGAGCAGTTCTTC. It encodes CATLGGKNEQFF.